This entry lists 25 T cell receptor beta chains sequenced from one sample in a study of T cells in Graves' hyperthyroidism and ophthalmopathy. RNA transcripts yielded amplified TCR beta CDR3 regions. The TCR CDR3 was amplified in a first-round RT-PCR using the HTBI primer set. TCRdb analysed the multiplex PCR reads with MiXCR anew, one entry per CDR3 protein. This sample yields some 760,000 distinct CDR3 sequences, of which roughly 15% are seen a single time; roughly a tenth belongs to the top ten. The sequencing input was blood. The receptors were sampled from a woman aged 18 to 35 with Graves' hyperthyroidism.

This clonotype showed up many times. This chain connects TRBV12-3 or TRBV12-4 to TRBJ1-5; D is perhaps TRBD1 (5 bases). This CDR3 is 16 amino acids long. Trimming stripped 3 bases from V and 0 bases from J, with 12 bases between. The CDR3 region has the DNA TGTGCCAGCAGTTTGGGGACCGCTTATAGCAATCAGCCCCAGCATTTT. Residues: CASSLGTAYSNQPQHF.

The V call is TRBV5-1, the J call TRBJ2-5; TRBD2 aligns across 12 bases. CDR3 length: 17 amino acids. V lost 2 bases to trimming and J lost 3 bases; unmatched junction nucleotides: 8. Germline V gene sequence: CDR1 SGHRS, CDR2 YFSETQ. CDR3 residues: CASSLPGLAGRKETQYF. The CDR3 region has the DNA TGCGCCAGCAGCTTACCGGGACTAGCGGGTCGAAAAGAGACCCAGTACTTC.

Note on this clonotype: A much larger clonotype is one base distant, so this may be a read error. CDR3 sequence (DNA): TGTGCCAGCAGCTTACGAGGGTACACCGGGGAGCTGTTTTTT. Its protein is CASSLRGYTGELFF. The chain is built from TRBV13 and TRBJ2-2; D is possibly TRBD2 (5 bases). This CDR3 contains 14 residues. The V gene lost 2 bases and the J gene lost 3 bases, with 7 bases spanning the gap. The germline gives CDR1 PRHDT, CDR2 FYEKMQ (reference sequence).

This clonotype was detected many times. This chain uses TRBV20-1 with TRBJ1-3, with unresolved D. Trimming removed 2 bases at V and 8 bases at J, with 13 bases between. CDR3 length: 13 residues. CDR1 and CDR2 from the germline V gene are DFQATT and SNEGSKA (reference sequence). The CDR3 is CSARRWRRDTIYF. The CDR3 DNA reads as TGCAGTGCTAGACGGTGGCGAAGGGACACCATATATTTT.

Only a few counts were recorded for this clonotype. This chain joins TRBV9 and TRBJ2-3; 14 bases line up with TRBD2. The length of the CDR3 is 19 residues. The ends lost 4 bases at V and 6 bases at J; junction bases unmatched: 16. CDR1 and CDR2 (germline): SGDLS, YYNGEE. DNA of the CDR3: TGTGCCAGCAGCCACGGGACTAGCGGGAGTGCGCTAAATCGGGATACGCAGTATTTT. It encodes CASSHGTSGSALNRDTQYF.

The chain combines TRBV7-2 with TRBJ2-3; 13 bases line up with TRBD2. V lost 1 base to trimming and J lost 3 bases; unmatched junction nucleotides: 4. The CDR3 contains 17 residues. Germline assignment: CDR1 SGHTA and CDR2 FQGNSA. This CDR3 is CASSLDWGLAGTDTQYF. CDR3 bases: TGTGCCAGCAGCTTAGATTGGGGACTAGCGGGGACAGATACGCAGTATTTT.

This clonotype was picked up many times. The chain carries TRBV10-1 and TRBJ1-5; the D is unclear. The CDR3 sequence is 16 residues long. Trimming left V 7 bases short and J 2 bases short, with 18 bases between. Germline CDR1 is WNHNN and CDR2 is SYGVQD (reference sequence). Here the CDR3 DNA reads TGCGCCAGCAAAAAAAGCGAGCCGTCGGGCAATCAGCCCCAGCATTTT. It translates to CASKKSEPSGNQPQHF.

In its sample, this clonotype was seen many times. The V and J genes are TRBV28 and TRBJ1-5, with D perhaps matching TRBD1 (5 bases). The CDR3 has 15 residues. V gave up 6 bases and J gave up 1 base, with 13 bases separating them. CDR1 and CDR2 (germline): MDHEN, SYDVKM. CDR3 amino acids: CASRLSGESNQPQHF. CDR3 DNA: TGTGCCAGCAGGCTGTCGGGGGAAAGCAATCAGCCCCAGCATTTT.

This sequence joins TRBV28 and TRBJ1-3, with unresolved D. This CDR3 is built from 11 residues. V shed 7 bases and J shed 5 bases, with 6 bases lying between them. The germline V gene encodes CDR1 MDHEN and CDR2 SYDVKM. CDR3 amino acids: CASKSRNTIYF. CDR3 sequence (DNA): TGTGCCAGCAAGTCAAGAAACACCATATATTTT.

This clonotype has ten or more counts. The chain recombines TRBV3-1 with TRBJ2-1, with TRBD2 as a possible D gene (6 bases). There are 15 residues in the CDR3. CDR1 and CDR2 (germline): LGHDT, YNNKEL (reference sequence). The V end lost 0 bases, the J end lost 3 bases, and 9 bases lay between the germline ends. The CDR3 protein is CASSQDRDFYNEQFF. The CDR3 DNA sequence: TGTGCCAGCAGCCAAGATCGGGACTTCTACAATGAGCAGTTCTTC.

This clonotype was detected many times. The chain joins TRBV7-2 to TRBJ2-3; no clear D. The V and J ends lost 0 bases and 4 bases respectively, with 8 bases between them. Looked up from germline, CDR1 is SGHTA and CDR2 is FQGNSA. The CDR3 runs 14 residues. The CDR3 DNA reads TGTGCCAGCAGCTTAGCGGGATTGGCAGATACGCAGTATTTT. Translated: CASSLAGLADTQYF. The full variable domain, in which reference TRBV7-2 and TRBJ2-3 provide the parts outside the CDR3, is GAGVSQSPSNKVTEKGKDVELRCDPISGHTALYWYRQSLGQGLEFLIYFQGNSAPDKSGLPSDRFSAERTGGSVSTLTIQRTQQEDSAVYLCASSLAGLADTQYFGPGTRLTVL.

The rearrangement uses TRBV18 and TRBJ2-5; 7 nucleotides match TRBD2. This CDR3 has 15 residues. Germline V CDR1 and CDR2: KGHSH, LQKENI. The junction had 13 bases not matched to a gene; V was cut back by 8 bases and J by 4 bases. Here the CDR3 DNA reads TGTGCCAGCAGTTCCCCGGGCGGGAGTAGAGAGACCCAGTACTTC. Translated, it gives CASSSPGGSRETQYF.

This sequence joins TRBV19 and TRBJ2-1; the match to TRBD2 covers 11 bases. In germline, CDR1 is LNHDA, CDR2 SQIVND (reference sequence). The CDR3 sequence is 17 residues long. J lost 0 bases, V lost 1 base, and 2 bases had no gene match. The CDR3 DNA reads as TGTGCCAGTAGTATAGGACTAGCGGGAAGCTCCTACAATGAGCAGTTCTTC. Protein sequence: CASSIGLAGSSYNEQFF.

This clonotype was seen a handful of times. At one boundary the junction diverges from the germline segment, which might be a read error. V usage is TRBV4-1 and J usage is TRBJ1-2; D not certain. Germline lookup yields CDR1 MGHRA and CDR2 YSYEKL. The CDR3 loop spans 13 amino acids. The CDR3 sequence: CTSSHHTSDGYTF. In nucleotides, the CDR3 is TGCACCAGCAGCCACCATACGTCAGATGGCTACACCTTC.

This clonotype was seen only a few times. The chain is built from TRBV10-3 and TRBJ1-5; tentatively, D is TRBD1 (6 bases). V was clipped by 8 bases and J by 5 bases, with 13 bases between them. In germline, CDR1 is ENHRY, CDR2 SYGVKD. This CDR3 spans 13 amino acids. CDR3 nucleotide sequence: TGTGCCATCGGCACACAGGGAGATCAGCCCCAGCATTTT. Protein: CAIGTQGDQPQHF.

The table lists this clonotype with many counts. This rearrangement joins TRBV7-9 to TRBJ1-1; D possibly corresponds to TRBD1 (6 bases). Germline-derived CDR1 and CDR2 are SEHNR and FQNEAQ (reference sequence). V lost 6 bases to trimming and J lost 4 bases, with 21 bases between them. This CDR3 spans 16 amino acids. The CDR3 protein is CASSSPFDRRTTEAFF. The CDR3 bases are TGTGCCAGCAGTTCTCCCTTCGACAGGCGGACCACTGAAGCTTTCTTT. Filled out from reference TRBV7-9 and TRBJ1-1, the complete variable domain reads DTGVSQNPRHKITKRGQNVTFRCDPISEHNRLYWYRQTLGQGPEFLTYFQNEAQLEKSRLLSDRFSAERPKGSFSTLEIQRTEQGDSAMYLCASSSPFDRRTTEAFFGQGTRLTVV.

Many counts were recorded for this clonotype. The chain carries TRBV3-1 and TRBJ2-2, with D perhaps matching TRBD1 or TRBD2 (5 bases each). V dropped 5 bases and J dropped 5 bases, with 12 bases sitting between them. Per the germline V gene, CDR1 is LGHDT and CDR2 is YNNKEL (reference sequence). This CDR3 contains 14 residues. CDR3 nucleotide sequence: TGTGCCAGCAGCACGGGACCGTATACCGGGGAGCTGTTTTTT. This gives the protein CASSTGPYTGELFF.

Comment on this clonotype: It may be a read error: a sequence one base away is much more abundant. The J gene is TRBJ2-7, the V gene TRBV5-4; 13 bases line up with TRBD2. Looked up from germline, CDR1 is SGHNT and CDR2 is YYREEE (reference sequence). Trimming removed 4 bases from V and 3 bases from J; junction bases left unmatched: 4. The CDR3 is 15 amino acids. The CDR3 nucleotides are TGTGCCAGCAGCCTACTAGCGGGAGGGGTCTACGAGCAGTACTTC. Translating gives CASSLLAGGVYEQYF.

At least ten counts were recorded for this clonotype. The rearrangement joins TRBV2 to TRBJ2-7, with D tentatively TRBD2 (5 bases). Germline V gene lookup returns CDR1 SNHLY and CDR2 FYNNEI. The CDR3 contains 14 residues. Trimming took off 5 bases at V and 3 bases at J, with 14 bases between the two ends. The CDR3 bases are TGTGCCAGCAGTCCGGACTTGAATCGCTACGAGCAGTACTTC. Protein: CASSPDLNRYEQYF.

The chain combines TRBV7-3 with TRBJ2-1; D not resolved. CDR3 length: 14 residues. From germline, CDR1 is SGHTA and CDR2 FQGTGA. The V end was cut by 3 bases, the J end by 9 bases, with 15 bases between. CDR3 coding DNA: TGTGCCAGCAGCTTCGTGCCTTTTGGCGGTGAGCAGTTCTTC. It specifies CASSFVPFGGEQFF.

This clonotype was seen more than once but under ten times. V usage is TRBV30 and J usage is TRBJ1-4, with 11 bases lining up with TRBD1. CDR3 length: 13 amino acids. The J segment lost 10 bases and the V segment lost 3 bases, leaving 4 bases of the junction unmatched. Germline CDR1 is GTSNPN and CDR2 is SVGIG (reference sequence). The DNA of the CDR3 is TGTGCCTGGAGCCCAGGGACAGGGGGAAAACTGTTTTTT. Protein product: CAWSPGTGGKLFF.

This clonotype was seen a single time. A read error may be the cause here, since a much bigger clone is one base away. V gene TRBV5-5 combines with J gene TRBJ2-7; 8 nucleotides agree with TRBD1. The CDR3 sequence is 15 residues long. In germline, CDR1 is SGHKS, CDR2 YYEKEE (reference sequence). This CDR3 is CARSPGDRSSYEQYF. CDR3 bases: TGCGCCAGAAGCCCGGGGGACAGGAGCTCCTACGAGCAGTACTTC.

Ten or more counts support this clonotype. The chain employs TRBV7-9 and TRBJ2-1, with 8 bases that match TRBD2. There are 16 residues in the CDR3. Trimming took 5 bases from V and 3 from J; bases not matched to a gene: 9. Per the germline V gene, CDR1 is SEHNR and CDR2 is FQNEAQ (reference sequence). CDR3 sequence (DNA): TGTGCCAGCAGCCCGGAAGCGGGAGAGGACTACAATGAGCAGTTCTTC. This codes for CASSPEAGEDYNEQFF.

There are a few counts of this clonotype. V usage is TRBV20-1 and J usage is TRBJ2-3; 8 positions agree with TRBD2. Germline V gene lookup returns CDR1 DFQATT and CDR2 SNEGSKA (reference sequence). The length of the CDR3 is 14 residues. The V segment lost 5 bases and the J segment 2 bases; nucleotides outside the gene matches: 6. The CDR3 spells CSASSGSITDTQYF. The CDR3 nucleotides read TGCAGTGCTTCGAGCGGGAGTATCACAGATACGCAGTATTTT.

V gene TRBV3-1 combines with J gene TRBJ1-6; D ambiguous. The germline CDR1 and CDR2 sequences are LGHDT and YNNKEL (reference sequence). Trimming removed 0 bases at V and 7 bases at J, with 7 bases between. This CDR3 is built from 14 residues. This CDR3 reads CASSQDSINSPLHF. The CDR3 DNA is TGTGCCAGCAGCCAAGATTCTATAAATTCACCCCTCCACTTT.